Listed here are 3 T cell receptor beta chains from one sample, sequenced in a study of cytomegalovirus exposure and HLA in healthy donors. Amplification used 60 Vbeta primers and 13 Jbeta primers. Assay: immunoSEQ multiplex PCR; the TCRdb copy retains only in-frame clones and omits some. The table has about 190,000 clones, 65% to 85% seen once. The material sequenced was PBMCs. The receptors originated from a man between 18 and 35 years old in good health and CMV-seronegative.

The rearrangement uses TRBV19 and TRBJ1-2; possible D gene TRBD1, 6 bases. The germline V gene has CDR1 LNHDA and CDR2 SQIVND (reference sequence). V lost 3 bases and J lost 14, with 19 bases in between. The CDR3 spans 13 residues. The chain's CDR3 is CASSIPGQIRPTF. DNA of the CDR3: TGTGCCAGTAGTATTCCAGGACAGATAAGACCAACCTTC.

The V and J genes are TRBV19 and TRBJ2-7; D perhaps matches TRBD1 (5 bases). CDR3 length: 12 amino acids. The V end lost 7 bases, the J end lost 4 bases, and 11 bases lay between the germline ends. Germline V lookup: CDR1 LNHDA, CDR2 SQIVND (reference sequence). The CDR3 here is CASTDSTYEQYF. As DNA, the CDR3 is TGTGCCAGTACTGACAGCACGTACGAGCAGTACTTC.

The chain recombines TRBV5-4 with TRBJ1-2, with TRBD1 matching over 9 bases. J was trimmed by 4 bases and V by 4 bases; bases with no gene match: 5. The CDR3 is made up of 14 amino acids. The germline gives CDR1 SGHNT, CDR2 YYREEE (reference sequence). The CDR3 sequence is CASSVQGAGYGYTF. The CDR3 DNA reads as TGTGCCAGCAGCGTACAGGGGGCTGGCTATGGCTACACCTTC. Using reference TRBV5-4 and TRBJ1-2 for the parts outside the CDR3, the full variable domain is ETGVTQSPTHLIKTRGQQVTLRCSSQSGHNTVSWYQQALGQGPQFIFQYYREEENGRGNFPPRFSGLQFPNYSSELNVNALELDDSALYLCASSVQGAGYGYTFGSGTRLTVV.